Listed below are T cell receptor beta chains from one sample, sequenced in a study of blood T cell repertoires in COVID-19. Clones were read by immunoSEQ multiplex PCR, and TCRdb kept only the in-frame ones, dropping some. Of approximately 180,000 clones listed, about 84% are singletons. The specimen was peripheral blood. Receptors were obtained from a person aged 65-85 years with COVID-19, enrolled during active disease. Each CDR3 is given with its conserved first and last residue. A D gene is named only where the DNA matches it firmly. Some rows have no size entry. The others give once, few or many, or a class for an expanded clone.

TRBJ1-2	TRBV5-6	NA	few	CASSLVGRANYGYTF	TGTGCCAGCAGCTTGGTGGGCAGGGCTAACTATGGCTACACCTTC
TRBJ1-5	TRBV19	TRBD1	NA	CASSTQTTTGPHF	TGTGCCAGTAGTACCCAAACGACGACAGGGCCGCATTTT
TRBJ2-3	TRBV28	NA	NA	CASRRGGGDTQYF	TGTGCCAGCAGGCGGGGCGGGGGCGATACGCAGTATTTT
TRBJ1-2	TRBV5-4	TRBD1	once	CASSPGTGNYGYTF	TGTGCCAGCAGCCCCGGGACAGGAAACTATGGCTACACCTTC
TRBJ2-3	TRBV7-9	NA	NA	CASSFGSAQYF	TGTGCCAGCAGCTTTGGTTCAGCGCAGTATTTT
TRBJ1-1	TRBV12-5	TRBD1	NA	CASGFSVDRDRGFDEAFF	TGTGCTAGTGGTTTTTCCGTCGACCGGGACAGGGGGTTTGATGAAGCTTTCTTT
TRBJ2-5	TRBV6-5	TRBD2	NA	CASSSTSGRRETQYF	TGTGCCAGCAGCTCCACTAGCGGGAGGCGAGAGACCCAGTACTTC
TRBJ1-3	TRBV28	TRBD1	NA	CASSSRDRGPGNTIYF	TGTGCCAGCAGTTCCCGGGACAGGGGTCCCGGAAACACCATATATTTT
TRBJ1-5	TRBV29-1	NA	NA	CSVADSNQPQHF	TGCAGCGTTGCGGACAGTAATCAGCCCCAGCATTTT
TRBJ1-1	TRBV5-5	NA	few	CASSLTRHRESGAFF	TGTGCCAGCAGCTTAACGCGTCACAGGGAGTCTGGGGCTTTCTTT
TRBJ2-1	TRBV27	NA	once	CASSPVGRSSYNEQFF	TGTGCCAGCAGCCCCGTGGGGAGATCGTCCTACAATGAGCAGTTCTTC
TRBJ1-4	TRBV5-1	NA	NA	CASRLDGTEAWEKLFF	TGCGCCAGCAGATTAGATGGCACCGAGGCTTGGGAAAAACTGTTTTTT
TRBJ2-5	TRBV27	TRBD2	NA	CASYSQAGGQETQYF	TGTGCCAGCTACTCACAAGCGGGAGGCCAAGAGACCCAGTACTTC
TRBJ2-7	TRBV4-2	NA	NA	CASSQDAGETFEQYF	TGTGCCAGCAGCCAAGACGCAGGGGAGACCTTCGAGCAGTACTTC
TRBJ1-1	TRBV9	NA	NA	CASSGGGTEAFF	TGTGCCAGCAGCGGGGGCGGCACTGAAGCTTTCTTT
TRBJ1-3	TRBV4-2	NA	once	CASSQVASSGNTIYF	TGTGCCAGCAGCCAAGTCGCTAGCTCTGGAAACACCATATATTTT